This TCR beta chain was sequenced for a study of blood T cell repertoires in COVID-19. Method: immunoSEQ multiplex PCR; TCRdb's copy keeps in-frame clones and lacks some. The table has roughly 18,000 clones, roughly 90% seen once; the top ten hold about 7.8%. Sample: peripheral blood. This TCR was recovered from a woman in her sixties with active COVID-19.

Here the CDR3 reads CASSNQGSTGELFF. CDR3 DNA: TGTGCCAGTAGCAACCAGGGATCCACCGGGGAGCTGTTTTTT. V usage is TRBV19 and J usage is TRBJ2-2, with D possibly matching TRBD1 (5 bases). V lost 6 bases and J lost 4, with 12 bases in between. Looked up from germline, CDR1 is LNHDA and CDR2 is SQIVND (reference sequence). This CDR3 has 14 residues.